In its sample, the clone carrying this T cell receptor beta chain was seen a few times. Antigen specificity is unknown. This record comes from a study of T-cell memory formation after mild COVID-19. Broader study findings: Pre-infection memory already had some responding clones, implying cross-reactive memory joined.

TCRdb called the 5' RACE reads again in MiXCR, with one record for every CDR3 protein. The sample has roughly 480,000 distinct CDR3 sequences; around a quarter are singletons. The CDR3 covers 13 residues. CDR1 is SGHDN, CDR2 FVKESK, per germline. V was shortened by 0 bases and J by 10 bases, with 7 bases between the two germline ends. The chain uses TRBV14 and TRBJ1-6, with D possibly being TRBD1 (6 bases). The sequence came from an adult woman who had mild COVID-19 (a few samples of this study predate the infection). Cell type and time point are not known. The sample was PBMCs or a T cell subset sorted from them (not recorded which). The CDR3 protein is CASSQDRGSPLHF. Written as DNA, the CDR3 is TGTGCCAGCAGCCAAGACAGGGGCTCACCCCTCCACTTT.